One sample yielded the 17 T cell receptor beta chains listed below, sequenced in a study of cytomegalovirus exposure and HLA in healthy donors (dated by TCRdb to about 2017). Library creation used the immunoSEQ multiplex PCR assay. Drawn from immuneACCESS, this table holds only the in-frame rearrangements with V and J called that TCRdb kept. Clones are partly lost; checked studies trace under half to an unresolved V gene and leave the rest unexplained. This sample comprises roughly 330,000 clones, roughly nine tenths of them detected only once. The top ten clones comprise 1.2% of the sample. The sample taken for sequencing was PBMCs. The origin of the receptors is a woman aged 25 to 39 in good health and CMV-seropositive.

This clone came up a few times. V usage is TRBV27 and J usage is TRBJ1-2, with D possibly TRBD1 on 5 matching bases. Trimming shortened V by 5 bases and J by 7 bases, and 14 bases separated the two germline ends. The CDR3 is 13 residues long. Germline V gene data show CDR1 as MNHEY and CDR2 as SMNVEV (reference sequence). The CDR3 DNA is TGTGCCAGCAGTCGACAGAAGGTTGGTGGCTACACCTTC. It translates to CASSRQKVGGYTF.

This clone was detected only a few times. This rearrangement joins TRBV15 to TRBJ2-3, with TRBD2 matching over 8 bases. CDR1 and CDR2 (germline): LNHNV, YYDKDF (reference sequence). The CDR3 contains 15 residues. V shed 0 bases and J 2 bases; nucleotides not matched to a gene: 1. CDR3 amino acids: CATSRELAATDTQYF. The CDR3 DNA reads TGTGCCACCAGCAGAGAACTAGCGGCCACAGATACGCAGTATTTT. Based on the CDR3 plus reference TRBV15 and TRBJ2-3, the full variable domain is DAMVIQNPRYQVTQFGKPVTLSCSQTLNHNVMYWYQQKSSQAPKLLFHYYDKDFNNEADTPDNFQSRRPNTSFCFLDIRSPGLGDTAMYLCATSRELAATDTQYFGPGTRLTVL.

The chain recombines TRBV2 with TRBJ1-1; TRBD1 agrees at 8 bases. Germline V gene sequence: CDR1 SNHLY, CDR2 FYNNEI. The CDR3 has 11 amino acids. J was trimmed by 7 bases and V by 8 bases; bases with no gene match: 3. Here the CDR3 reads CASRGTGEAFF. The CDR3 DNA reads TGTGCCAGCCGAGGGACAGGTGAAGCTTTCTTT. Combining the CDR3 with reference TRBV2 and TRBJ1-1 gives the whole variable domain EPEVTQTPSHQVTQMGQEVILRCVPISNHLYFYWYRQILGQKVEFLVSFYNNEISEKSEIFDDQFSVERPDGSNFTLKIRSTKLEDSAMYFCASRGTGEAFFGQGTRLTVV.

V gene TRBV5-5 combines with J gene TRBJ1-2; possibly TRBD1 for D (5 bases). V lost 9 bases and J lost 7, with 16 bases in between. Germline V lookup: CDR1 SGHKS, CDR2 YYEKEE (reference sequence). The CDR3 runs 12 residues. DNA for the CDR3: TGTGCCAACATCCCTGGGGGATTTGGCTACACCTTC. Its translation is CANIPGGFGYTF.

This clone showed up just once. The rearrangement links TRBV11-3 to TRBJ2-1; 9 positions agree with TRBD2. The CDR3 totals 15 residues. Per the germline V gene, CDR1 is SGHNT and CDR2 is YENEEA. V lost 5 bases, J lost 1 base, and 3 bases stayed unmatched. CDR3 amino acids: CASSPSGTSYNEQFF. The CDR3 DNA reads TGTGCCAGCAGCCCTAGCGGGACGTCCTACAATGAGCAGTTCTTC.

J is TRBJ2-6 and V is TRBV21-1. TRBV21-1 is tagged as a pseudogene. The CDR3 spans 13 residues. The CDR3 DNA follows: TGTGCCTTGAGGGGATCTGGGGCCAACGTCCTGACTTTC. Translated, it gives CALRGSGANVLTF.

The chain has TRBV4-3 and TRBJ2-7, with 11 bases lining up with TRBD2. V shed 0 bases and J 0 bases; nucleotides not matched to a gene: 16. CDR3 length: 21 residues. CDR1 is LGHNA and CDR2 is YSLEER in the germline V gene. The CDR3 spells CASSQDRVGTSGAKSSYEQYF. The CDR3 DNA is TGCGCCAGCAGCCAAGATCGAGTCGGGACTAGCGGAGCCAAAAGCTCCTACGAGCAGTACTTC.

The chain is built from TRBV5-4 and TRBJ2-7; 11 nucleotides align to TRBD2. The CDR3 contains 18 residues. Germline V gene data show CDR1 as SGHNT and CDR2 as YYREEE (reference sequence). Trimming took 0 bases from V and 7 from J; bases not matched to a gene: 15. DNA for the CDR3: TGTGCCAGCAGCTTGGTGCTAGCGGGGGGCAGGATTCCTCGGGAGCAGTACTTC. Amino acids: CASSLVLAGGRIPREQYF. Full variable domain (missing parts from reference TRBV5-4 and TRBJ2-7): ETGVTQSPTHLIKTRGQQVTLRCSSQSGHNTVSWYQQALGQGPQFIFQYYREEENGRGNFPPRFSGLQFPNYSSELNVNALELDDSALYLCASSLVLAGGRIPREQYFGPGTRLTVT.

V and J are TRBV27 and TRBJ2-3; D is ambiguous. V lost 7 bases and J lost 0, with 8 bases in between. CDR3 length: 13 residues. Germline V gene lookup returns CDR1 MNHEY and CDR2 SMNVEV (reference sequence). The CDR3 is CASTPASTDTQYF. CDR3 sequence (DNA): TGTGCCAGCACTCCGGCGAGCACAGATACGCAGTATTTT.

This sequence joins TRBV5-6 and TRBJ2-7; 10 bases align to TRBD1. The V segment lost 7 bases and the J segment 3 bases; nucleotides outside the gene matches: 4. The germline CDR1 and CDR2 sequences are SGHDT and YYEEEE. The CDR3 loop spans 13 amino acids. This CDR3 is CASRTGGLYEQYF. The CDR3 DNA follows: TGTGCCAGCCGGACAGGGGGACTCTACGAGCAGTACTTC.

The chain employs TRBV4-3 and TRBJ2-7; D is perhaps TRBD1 (6 bases). The CDR3 extends over 17 amino acids. Deletions cut 2 bases from V and 3 bases from J, with 20 bases between. Germline assignment: CDR1 LGHNA and CDR2 YSLEER. DNA of the CDR3: TGCGCCAGCAGCCAATTTTTCGGGACACTCGTGGGCTACGAGCAGTACTTC. This sequence encodes CASSQFFGTLVGYEQYF.

This chain connects TRBV29-1 to TRBJ1-2; D uncertain. Trimming pared 7 bases from V and 0 bases from J, leaving 15 bases between. Germline V CDR1 and CDR2: SQVTM, ANQGSEA. This CDR3 region has 14 residues. This CDR3 reads CSAEVAGSNYGYTF. The CDR3 bases are TGCAGCGCGGAGGTGGCAGGATCTAACTATGGCTACACCTTC.

V and J are TRBV5-4 and TRBJ2-3, with D unclear. Deletions cut 7 bases from V and 0 bases from J, with 15 bases between. The CDR3 consists of 15 residues. Per germline, CDR1 SGHNT and CDR2 YYREEE (reference sequence). The CDR3 here is CASRQDPSSTDTQYF. CDR3 DNA: TGTGCCAGCCGGCAGGATCCTTCTAGCACAGATACGCAGTATTTT.

This chain uses TRBV9 with TRBJ2-7; D not certain. Germline CDR1 reads SGDLS; CDR2 reads YYNGEE. Trimming pared 0 bases from V and 1 base from J, leaving 8 bases between. The CDR3 is 14 amino acids. The CDR3 nucleotides are TGTGCCAGCAGCGTAGACACCGCTTCCTACGAGCAGTACTTC. This codes for CASSVDTASYEQYF.

The genes are TRBV28 and TRBJ2-1, with 7 bases aligning to TRBD2. Germline V gives CDR1 MDHEN, CDR2 SYDVKM. After removal of 6 bases from V and 0 bases from J, the junction contained 17 bases not matched to a gene. There are 19 residues in the CDR3. The DNA for the CDR3 is TGTGCCAGCAGCACCATTATGGGCGGGAGCATTAGCTCCTACAATGAGCAGTTCTTC. Its translation: CASSTIMGGSISSYNEQFF.

V and J are TRBV2 and TRBJ1-5, with 8 bases identical to TRBD1. The V gene end was trimmed by 10 bases and the J gene end by 2 bases; junction bases not matched to a gene: 7. The CDR3 has 14 residues. From germline, CDR1 is SNHLY and CDR2 FYNNEI. The CDR3 region is CATEQGDGNQPQHF. For the CDR3, the DNA is TGTGCCACCGAACAGGGGGACGGCAATCAGCCCCAGCATTTT. The whole variable domain, filled in from reference TRBV2 and TRBJ1-5, reads EPEVTQTPSHQVTQMGQEVILRCVPISNHLYFYWYRQILGQKVEFLVSFYNNEISEKSEIFDDQFSVERPDGSNFTLKIRSTKLEDSAMYFCATEQGDGNQPQHFGDGTRLSIL.

The chain carries TRBV27 and TRBJ1-1; D unresolved. The V gene lost 3 bases and the J gene lost 1 base, with 6 bases spanning the gap. Germline V gene sequence: CDR1 MNHEY, CDR2 SMNVEV (reference sequence). The CDR3 is 13 amino acids. Here the CDR3 DNA reads TGTGCCAGCAGTTTTGGGGAGAACACTGAAGCTTTCTTT. Residues: CASSFGENTEAFF.